One and the same sample provided the 8 T cell receptor beta chains below, sequenced in a study of monozygotic twins with inflammatory bowel disease. Each CDR3 protein gets one entry in TCRdb, which reprocessed the 5' RACE reads and gives no DNA. Its listing shows under 200,000 distinct CDR3 sequences. The sequenced sample consisted of blood. The receptors were gathered from a human donor with ulcerative colitis or Crohn's disease, or a healthy co-twin of an affected twin (not recorded which).

The chain links TRBV10-3 to TRBJ1-4; absent DNA, TCRdb's TRBD1 call cannot be checked. The germline V gene encodes CDR1 ENHRY and CDR2 SYGVKD. This CDR3 is built from 19 residues. Here the CDR3 reads CAISEAGTGVGGTNEKLFF.

The chain employs TRBV20-1 and TRBJ2-7; the D call from TCRdb, TRBD1, cannot be confirmed without DNA. Germline assignment: CDR1 DFQATT and CDR2 SNEGSKA (reference sequence). This CDR3 is built from 14 residues. The CDR3 sequence is CSAEGQVDTYEQYF.

The CDR3 region is CASRAGVTGELFF. V gene TRBV2 combines with J gene TRBJ2-2; with no DNA, the TCRdb D assignment of TRBD1 cannot be verified. CDR3 size: 13 residues. Per germline, CDR1 SNHLY and CDR2 FYNNEI.

J is TRBJ1-1 and V is TRBV6-5; no DNA is available, so the TRBD1 call from TCRdb remains unchecked. The CDR3 totals 15 residues. The germline gives CDR1 MNHEY, CDR2 SVGAGI. CDR3: CASSSEGGESLRAFF.

The chain is built from TRBV5-1 and TRBJ2-3. This CDR3 is built from 14 residues. Germline lookup yields CDR1 SGHRS and CDR2 YFSETQ. The CDR3: CASSFSSSRDTQYF.

V usage is TRBV7-9 and J usage is TRBJ2-5. The CDR3 is made up of 14 amino acids. Germline CDR1 reads SEHNR; CDR2 reads FQNEAQ (reference sequence). This CDR3 reads CASSLGFVEETQYF.

The CDR3 here is CASSAGTSYNEQFF. The chain uses TRBV7-3 and TRBJ2-1; TCRdb outputs TRBD2, but without DNA this stays unchecked. Germline V gives CDR1 SGHTA, CDR2 FQGTGA. The CDR3 has 14 amino acids.

The chain combines TRBV5-6 with TRBJ1-2; there is no DNA to check the TCRdb D call of TRBD1. The CDR3 contains 15 residues. Germline-derived CDR1 and CDR2 are SGHDT and YYEEEE. This CDR3 reads CASSWSGQGTYGYTF. Combining the CDR3 with reference TRBV5-6 and TRBJ1-2 gives the whole variable domain DAGVTQSPTHLIKTRGQQVTLRCSPKSGHDTVSWYQQALGQGPQFIFQYYEEEERQRGNFPDRFSGHQFPNYSSELNVNALLLGDSALYLCASSWSGQGTYGYTFGSGTRLTVV.